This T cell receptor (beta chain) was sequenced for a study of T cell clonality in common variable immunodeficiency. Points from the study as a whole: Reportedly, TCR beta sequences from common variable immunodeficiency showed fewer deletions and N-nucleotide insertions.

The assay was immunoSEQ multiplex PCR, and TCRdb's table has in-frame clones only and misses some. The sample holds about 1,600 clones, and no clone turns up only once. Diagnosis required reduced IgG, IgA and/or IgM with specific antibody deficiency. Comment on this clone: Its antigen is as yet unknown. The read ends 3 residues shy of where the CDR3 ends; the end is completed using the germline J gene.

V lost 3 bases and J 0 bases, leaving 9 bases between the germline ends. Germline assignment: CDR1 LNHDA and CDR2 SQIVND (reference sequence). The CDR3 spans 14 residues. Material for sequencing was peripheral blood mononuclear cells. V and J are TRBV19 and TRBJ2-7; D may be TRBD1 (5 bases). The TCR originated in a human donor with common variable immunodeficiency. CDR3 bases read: TGTGCCAGTAGTATTCAGGGCAACTCCTACGAG. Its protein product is CASSIQGNSYE. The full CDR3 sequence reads CASSIQGNSYEQYF.